This T cell receptor (beta chain) derives from a study of blood T cell repertoires in COVID-19. Study overall: PBMCs, B-cell-depleted T cells, or T cells were the source of the cDNA or gDNA that made up the material.

Authors' analysis steps: Estimation of nucleated cell counts was performed using reference gene primer amplification. Only in-frame clones appear in the TCRdb table, and some are missing; sequencing was by immunoSEQ multiplex PCR. V and J calls plus clone size are reproduced from that table; the DNA served to infer D and trimming. The sample carries more than 120,000 clones, approximately 90% recorded once. V was cut by 1 base and J by 4 bases, with 18 bases left in between. The CDR3 contains 17 residues. Germline CDR1 and CDR2: LGHNA and YSLEER. Sequencing was carried out using peripheral blood. The rearrangement joins TRBV4-3 to TRBJ2-3; maybe TRBD2 (5 bases). The receptor's source is a human donor in a cohort sampled during active COVID-19. The CDR3 loop reads CASSQVYQEEEPDTQYF. CDR3 DNA: TGCGCCAGCAGCCAAGTCTACCAGGAGGAGGAACCAGATACGCAGTATTTT.